Shown below are 17 T cell receptor beta chains from a single sample sequenced in a study of blood T cell repertoires in COVID-19. Profiling relied on immunoSEQ multiplex PCR, and the TCRdb table lists in-frame clones only, not all of them. The sample shows under 110,000 clones, roughly nine tenths of them seen only once. Material for sequencing was peripheral blood. The receptor source for this set is a man aged 45-65 years with acute or convalescent COVID-19.

The gene calls are TRBV3-1 (or the pseudogene TRBV3-2) and TRBJ1-6; 11 bases fit TRBD1. Germline values: CDR1 LGHDT, CDR2 YNNKEL (reference sequence). Trimming removed 4 bases from V and 10 bases from J; junction bases left unmatched: 6. This CDR3 spans 15 amino acids. The CDR3, as DNA: TGTGCCAGCAGCCGCGAGGGACAGGGGGACTCACCCCTCCACTTT. Its translation: CASSREGQGDSPLHF.

The rearrangement links TRBV5-5 to TRBJ1-5; no clear D gene. CDR3 length: 13 residues. The germline V gene encodes CDR1 SGHKS and CDR2 YYEKEE (reference sequence). V lost 0 bases, J lost 4 bases, and 5 bases lay in between. CDR3 sequence reads: CASSLAANQPQHF. CDR3 coding DNA: TGTGCCAGCAGCTTGGCCGCGAATCAGCCCCAGCATTTT.

The rearrangement links TRBV4-1 to TRBJ2-4; TRBD2 matches 7 bases. The CDR3 contains 15 residues. Looked up from germline, CDR1 is MGHRA and CDR2 is YSYEKL. V shed 7 bases, J shed 0 bases, and the junction held 6 bases outside the gene matches. Written as DNA, the CDR3 is TGCGCCAGCATCAACGGGAGGCTAGCCAAAAACATTCAGTACTTC. It specifies CASINGRLAKNIQYF.

This clone is a singleton in its sample. In DNA form, the CDR3 reads TGTGCCATCAGAGGAGACAGGGATAATCAGCCCCAGCATTTT. Its translation is CAIRGDRDNQPQHF. The J gene is TRBJ1-5, the V gene TRBV10-3; 7 bases fit TRBD1. Germline loops: CDR1 ENHRY, CDR2 SYGVKD. V was pared by 6 bases and J by 4 bases, with 6 bases of the junction left unmatched. There are 14 residues in the CDR3.

V gene TRBV30 combines with J gene TRBJ1-5, with 7 bases that match TRBD1. Germline V CDR1 and CDR2: GTSNPN, SVGIG (reference sequence). This CDR3 spans 16 amino acids. V trimming: 0 bases; J trimming: 3 bases; junction bases outside the gene matches: 8. The CDR3 DNA sequence: TGTGCCTGGAGTGTACGGGCAGGGGGATCCAATCAGCCCCAGCATTTT. Protein sequence: CAWSVRAGGSNQPQHF.

This clone appeared a single time. The chain recombines TRBV14 with TRBJ1-2, with TRBD1 matching 7 bases. The ends lost 11 bases at V and 1 base at J; junction bases unmatched: 7. This CDR3 has 13 residues. The germline gives CDR1 SGHDN, CDR2 FVKESK. In DNA, the CDR3 is TGTGCCTACCGGGACAGATATAACTATGGCTACACCTTC. Translating it yields CAYRDRYNYGYTF.

V gene TRBV28 combines with J gene TRBJ1-1; 7 positions match TRBD1. The CDR3 is 12 amino acids. V gave up 8 bases and J gave up 5 bases; unmatched junction bases: 5. Germline V CDR1 and CDR2: MDHEN, SYDVKM. CDR3 amino acids: CASGTAGTEAFF. CDR3 DNA sequence: TGTGCCAGCGGGACAGCCGGAACTGAAGCTTTCTTT.

A few counts support this clone. The chain carries TRBV6-2 or TRBV6-3 and TRBJ2-7; tentative D call: TRBD1 (5 bases). With 3 bases removed from V and 0 bases from J, the gap between germline ends came to 6 bases. The CDR3 contains 13 residues. CDR1 and CDR2 (germline): MNHEY, SVGEGT. This CDR3 is CASSYDSSYEQYF. CDR3 nucleotides: TGTGCCAGCAGTTATGACAGCTCCTACGAGCAGTACTTC.

This chain joins TRBV6-6 and TRBJ1-1; weak D call: TRBD1 (6 bases). From germline, CDR1 is MNHNY and CDR2 SVGAGI (reference sequence). V lost 6 bases and J 1 base, leaving 9 bases between the germline ends. The CDR3 extends over 13 amino acids. CDR3 nucleotides: TGTGCCAGCAGGGCAGGGGCGAACACTGAAGCTTTCTTT. This translates into CASRAGANTEAFF.

The CDR3 loop is CASSHFGGFGNTEAFF. Here the CDR3 DNA reads TGTGCCAGCAGCCATTTCGGAGGGTTTGGGAACACTGAAGCTTTCTTT. The V gene is TRBV7-9, the J gene TRBJ1-1; unclear D gene. CDR1 SEHNR and CDR2 FQNEAQ come from the germline V gene (reference sequence). With 5 bases removed from V and 1 base from J, the gap between germline ends came to 17 bases. The CDR3 consists of 16 residues.

The rearrangement joins TRBV5-4 to TRBJ2-5, with 8 bases that match TRBD1. This CDR3 spans 14 amino acids. Germline values: CDR1 SGHNT, CDR2 YYREEE (reference sequence). Trimming cost V 6 bases and J 1 base; bases outside gene matches: 5. The CDR3 sequence is CASTVTGGQETQYF. CDR3 in DNA: TGTGCCAGCACCGTTACAGGGGGCCAAGAGACCCAGTACTTC.

The J gene is TRBJ1-2, the V gene TRBV27, with unresolved D. Trimming removed 5 bases at V and 5 bases at J, with 18 bases between. The germline CDR1 and CDR2 sequences are MNHEY and SMNVEV (reference sequence). The CDR3 loop spans 15 amino acids. The CDR3 DNA reads as TGTGCCAGCAGTGCCTGGTCTCAGACTGCATATGGCTACACCTTC. Its translation is CASSAWSQTAYGYTF.

The chain has TRBV5-1 and TRBJ2-2; D possibly corresponds to TRBD1 (6 bases). The CDR3 is 15 amino acids. V gave up 4 bases and J gave up 0 bases, with 10 bases separating them. Per the germline V gene, CDR1 is SGHRS and CDR2 is YFSETQ. The CDR3 region has the DNA TGCGCCAGCAGCGTCCGACAGGCGAACACCGGGGAGCTGTTTTTT. Translated: CASSVRQANTGELFF. Using reference TRBV5-1 and TRBJ2-2 for the parts outside the CDR3, the full variable domain is KAGVTQTPRYLIKTRGQQVTLSCSPISGHRSVSWYQQTPGQGLQFLFEYFSETQRNKGNFPGRFSGRQFSNSRSEMNVSTLELGDSALYLCASSVRQANTGELFFGEGSRLTVL.

Only one count was recorded for this clone. The CDR3 reads CASSGTGKGEQYF. The CDR3 DNA sequence: TGTGCCAGTAGTGGAACAGGCAAGGGCGAGCAGTACTTC. J is TRBJ2-7 and V is TRBV19, with a tentative D call TRBD1 (5 bases). CDR3 size: 13 residues. Trimming removed 5 bases from V and 6 bases from J, with 14 bases in between. Germline-derived CDR1 and CDR2 are LNHDA and SQIVND (reference sequence).

The chain combines TRBV11-2 with TRBJ1-3; 7 bases are shared with TRBD1. This CDR3 region has 15 residues. Losses at the gene ends were 7 bases for V and 2 bases for J; bases not matched to a gene: 8. Germline V gives CDR1 SGHAT, CDR2 FQNNGV. CDR3 DNA: TGTGCCAGCAATCAGGGGGGAGGACCTGGAAACACCATATATTTT. Translating it yields CASNQGGGPGNTIYF.

This chain links TRBV4-1 with TRBJ2-1; no reliable D call. V lost 4 bases to trimming and J lost 10 bases, with 14 bases between them. Germline V gives CDR1 MGHRA, CDR2 YSYEKL. The CDR3 runs to 13 residues. This chain's CDR3 is CASSPRTALEQFF. The CDR3 DNA sequence: TGCGCCAGCAGCCCCCGTACCGCGTTGGAGCAGTTCTTC.

J is TRBJ2-7 and V is TRBV2, with 7 positions matching TRBD1. V lost 4 bases to trimming and J lost 3 bases; unmatched junction nucleotides: 3. The CDR3 is 13 amino acids. CDR1 SNHLY and CDR2 FYNNEI come from the germline V gene. The CDR3 is CASSVGTVYEQYF. For the CDR3, the DNA is TGTGCCAGCAGTGTAGGGACAGTCTACGAGCAGTACTTC. Using reference TRBV2 and TRBJ2-7 for the parts outside the CDR3, the full variable domain is EPEVTQTPSHQVTQMGQEVILRCVPISNHLYFYWYRQILGQKVEFLVSFYNNEISEKSEIFDDQFSVERPDGSNFTLKIRSTKLEDSAMYFCASSVGTVYEQYFGPGTRLTVT.